The T cell receptor beta chain described here comes from a study of cytomegalovirus exposure and HLA in healthy donors. Germline trimming cut 1 base from V and 5 bases from J; bases unmatched to any gene: 3. Germline values: CDR1 SGHAT, CDR2 FQNNGV. The CDR3 consists of 14 residues. Primers included in the PCR were 60 Vbeta and 13 Jbeta primers. Libraries were prepared by immunoSEQ multiplex PCR; TCRdb keeps only in-frame clonotypes and omits some of them. The profile shows some 190,000 clones, over 60% of them singletons. The material sequenced was PBMCs. This receptor was taken from a man younger than 40 in good health and CMV-seropositive. This chain uses TRBV11-2 with TRBJ2-5; 8 positions match TRBD2. CDR3 in amino acids: CASSLAGGLETQYF. The CDR3 DNA sequence: TGTGCCAGCAGCTTAGCGGGAGGGTTGGAGACCCAGTACTTC. Filled out from reference TRBV11-2 and TRBJ2-5, the complete variable domain reads EAGVAQSPRYKIIEKRQSVAFWCNPISGHATLYWYQQILGQGPKLLIQFQNNGVVDDSQLPKDRFSAERLKGVDSTLKIQPAKLEDSAVYLCASSLAGGLETQYFGPGTRLLVL.